This T cell receptor beta chain is from a study of T cell responses to AZD1222 COVID-19 vaccine. As regards this clone: Antigen unknown.

With 10 bases clipped from V and 2 bases from J, the junction kept 8 bases outside the gene matches. CDR1 SNHLY and CDR2 FYNNEI come from the germline V gene. The CDR3 is 14 residues long. Repertoires were generated with immunoSEQ multiplex PCR, while TCRdb's copy carries only in-frame clones and drops some. The repertoire holds some 88,000 clones, with around 92% as singletons. Overall study findings and caveats: Every sample of the repertoires postdated the peak T cell response. Spike was spanned by vaccine-associated CD4 TCRs, which were dominant at 160-218 and 743-854. Clonal diversity may have been underestimated, and the donors were mostly white British, with more females than males.

The chain links TRBV2 to TRBJ1-2; 9 bases agree with TRBD1. Sequenced material: peripheral blood, taken on day 0 of AZD1222 vaccination. This sequence was found in an adult in good health. CDR3 in amino acids: CATVQGAMNYGYTF. The CDR3, as DNA: TGTGCCACCGTACAGGGGGCGATGAACTATGGCTACACCTTC. The full variable domain, completed using reference TRBV2 and TRBJ1-2, is EPEVTQTPSHQVTQMGQEVILRCVPISNHLYFYWYRQILGQKVEFLVSFYNNEISEKSEIFDDQFSVERPDGSNFTLKIRSTKLEDSAMYFCATVQGAMNYGYTFGSGTRLTVV.